This T cell receptor beta chain was captured by sequencing in a study of cytomegalovirus exposure and HLA in healthy donors. Across the study: The 95 to 150 validation repertoires used a platform that matched the one used for the roughly 650 first-cohort repertoires, as a later analysis reported.

Findings of the study overall: For cytomegalovirus status, the classifier reportedly gave diagnoses with high specificity and sensitivity.

Regarding this clone: The antigen remains unidentified.

Sequenced by immunoSEQ multiplex PCR; TCRdb stores in-frame clones only, minus some. The table includes 250,000 or so clones, more than 85% detected once. Germline V gives CDR1 LGHNA, CDR2 YSLEER. With 4 bases clipped from V and 5 bases from J, the junction kept 7 bases outside the gene matches. CDR3 length: 15 amino acids. This TCR derives from a man aged 18 to 30 in good health and CMV-seropositive. This sequence joins TRBV4-3 and TRBJ2-1, with 8 nucleotides matching TRBD2. The specimen was PBMCs. The CDR3 DNA follows: TGCGCCAGCAGCCCGTTCGGGGGGGGCAACAATGAGCAGTTCTTC. Its protein product is CASSPFGGGNNEQFF.